The 14 T cell receptor beta chains below come from one sample, sequenced in a study of T cell clusters in autoimmune cytopenias (dated by TCRdb to between 2018 and 2021). Per sample, approximately 230 ng of peripheral blood genomic DNA, around 40,000 genome equivalents, was used for TRB amplification. The instrument was an Illumina MiSeq. To amplify TRB rearrangements, a touch-down multiplex PCR protocol was run with the TRB-A and TRB-B primer pools combined in a single tube. Each CDR3 protein sequence appears as one entry after TCRdb reprocessed the reads, and no DNA is included. The sample's table lists a count of about 3,200 distinct CDR3 sequences. More than 2.5% of the sample goes to the ten largest clones. Sequencing was done on a sample of peripheral blood. These receptors all come from a human donor with an autoimmune cytopenia or autoimmune hepatitis (not recorded which).

Judged by frequency, this clonotype is medium-sized. The chain links TRBV15 to TRBJ2-2; no DNA is available, so the TRBD2 call from TCRdb remains unchecked. The CDR3 loop spans 15 amino acids. Germline V gene data show CDR1 as LNHNV and CDR2 as YYDKDF (reference sequence). The CDR3 region is CATSNLPDGAGELFF. The full variable domain, with the rest looked up from reference TRBV15 and TRBJ2-2, is DAMVIQNPRYQVTQFGKPVTLSCSQTLNHNVMYWYQQKSSQAPKLLFHYYDKDFNNEADTPDNFQSRRPNTSFCFLDIRSPGLGDTAMYLCATSNLPDGAGELFFGEGSRLTVL.

Measured by frequency, this clonotype is medium-sized. The chain links TRBV7-2 to TRBJ1-1. The germline V gene encodes CDR1 SGHTA and CDR2 FQGNSA. The CDR3 spans 15 residues. The CDR3: CASREGVARNTEAFF.

The V gene is TRBV27, the J gene TRBJ2-7. This CDR3 is 14 amino acids long. CDR1 and CDR2 from the germline V gene are MNHEY and SMNVEV (reference sequence). The CDR3 region is CASRPRGSQAEQYF.

This clonotype counts as medium-sized by frequency. V gene TRBV18 combines with J gene TRBJ1-1. Germline values: CDR1 KGHSH, CDR2 LQKENI. The CDR3 is 11 amino acids. The CDR3 loop is CASSEGTEAFF.

This clonotype is deemed medium-sized by its frequency. V gene TRBV27 combines with J gene TRBJ2-1; TCRdb picks TRBD2, but there is no DNA to check that call. The CDR3 loop spans 13 amino acids. CDR1 and CDR2 (germline): MNHEY, SMNVEV (reference sequence). The CDR3 loop reads CASSPGGGDEQFF.

This clonotype ranks as medium-sized in terms of frequency. The chain links TRBV27 to TRBJ2-7; lacking DNA, the TRBD2 call made by TCRdb goes unchecked. The CDR3 has 12 residues. Germline CDR1 and CDR2: MNHEY and SMNVEV (reference sequence). The CDR3 loop is CASSPRGKEQYF.

This clonotype is medium-sized by frequency. The gene calls are TRBV18 and TRBJ2-7. CDR3 length equals 13 residues. Germline V CDR1 and CDR2: KGHSH, LQKENI. This chain's CDR3 is CASSMNTDYEQYF.

This clonotype counts as medium-sized by frequency. The chain uses TRBV4-3 and TRBJ2-7; the D call from TCRdb, TRBD1, cannot be confirmed without DNA. The CDR3 is 14 residues long. Germline V CDR1 and CDR2: LGHNA, YSLEER. CDR3 sequence reads: CASSVGVNYGEQYF.

This clonotype is deemed medium-sized by its frequency. The chain carries TRBV7-2 and TRBJ2-1; the TCRdb D gene call, TRBD2, has no DNA to confirm it. CDR3 length equals 13 residues. Germline loops: CDR1 SGHTA, CDR2 FQGNSA. The CDR3 sequence is CASSLMRRGEQFF.

Judged by frequency, this clonotype is medium-sized. CDR3 residues: CASSRRGDSPLHF. This rearrangement joins TRBV6-2 or TRBV6-3 to TRBJ1-6. From germline, CDR1 is MNHEY and CDR2 SVGEGT. The CDR3 runs 13 residues.

Measured by frequency, this clonotype is medium-sized (0.01 to 0.1%). The chain recombines TRBV6-6 with TRBJ1-2; TCRdb designates TRBD1, a call that cannot be tested without DNA. The CDR3 contains 15 residues. Looked up from germline, CDR1 is MNHNY and CDR2 is SVGAGI (reference sequence). The CDR3 loop reads CASRLGTGGAGVGTF.

This clonotype counts as medium-sized (0.01 to 0.1%) by frequency. V usage is TRBV2 and J usage is TRBJ2-3. The CDR3 runs to 15 residues. From germline, CDR1 is SNHLY and CDR2 FYNNEI. This CDR3 reads CASSDYRSYTDTQYF.

This clonotype registers medium-sized (0.01 to 0.1%) by frequency. This sequence joins TRBV7-9 and TRBJ2-7; TCRdb designates TRBD2, a call that cannot be tested without DNA. The germline gives CDR1 SEHNR, CDR2 FQNEAQ (reference sequence). CDR3 length: 15 residues. This CDR3 is CASSPQTGPGNEQYF.

This clonotype counts as medium-sized (0.01 to 0.1%) by frequency. The chain carries TRBV20-1 and TRBJ2-3; the D call of TRBD1 rests on TCRdb alone, since no DNA is present to check it. CDR3 length: 15 residues. Germline CDR1 DFQATT, CDR2 SNEGSKA (reference sequence). The CDR3 reads CSARMGQGWADTQYF.